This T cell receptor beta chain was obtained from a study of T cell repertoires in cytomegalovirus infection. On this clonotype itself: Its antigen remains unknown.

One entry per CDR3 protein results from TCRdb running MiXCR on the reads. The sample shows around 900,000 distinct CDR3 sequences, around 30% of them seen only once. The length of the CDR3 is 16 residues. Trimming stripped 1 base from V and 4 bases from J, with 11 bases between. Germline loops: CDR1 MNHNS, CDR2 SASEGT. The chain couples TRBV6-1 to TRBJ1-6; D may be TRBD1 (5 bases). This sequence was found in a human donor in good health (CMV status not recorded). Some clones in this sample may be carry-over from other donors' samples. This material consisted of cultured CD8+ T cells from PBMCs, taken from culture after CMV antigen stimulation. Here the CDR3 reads CASSEETTAYNSPLHF. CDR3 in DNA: TGTGCCAGCAGTGAAGAAACGACAGCATATAATTCACCCCTCCACTTT.